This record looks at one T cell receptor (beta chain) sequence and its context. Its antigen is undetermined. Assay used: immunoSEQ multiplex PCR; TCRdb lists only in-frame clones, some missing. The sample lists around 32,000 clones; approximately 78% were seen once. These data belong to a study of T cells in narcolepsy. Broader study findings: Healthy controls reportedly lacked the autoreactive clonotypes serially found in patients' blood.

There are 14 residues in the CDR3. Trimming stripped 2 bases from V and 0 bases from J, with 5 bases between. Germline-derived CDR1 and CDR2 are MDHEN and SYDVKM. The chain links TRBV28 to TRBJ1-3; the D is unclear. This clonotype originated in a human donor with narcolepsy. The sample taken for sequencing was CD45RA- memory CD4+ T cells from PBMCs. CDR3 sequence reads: CASSLQNSGNTIYF. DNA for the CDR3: TGTGCCAGCAGTTTACAAAACTCTGGAAACACCATATATTTT.